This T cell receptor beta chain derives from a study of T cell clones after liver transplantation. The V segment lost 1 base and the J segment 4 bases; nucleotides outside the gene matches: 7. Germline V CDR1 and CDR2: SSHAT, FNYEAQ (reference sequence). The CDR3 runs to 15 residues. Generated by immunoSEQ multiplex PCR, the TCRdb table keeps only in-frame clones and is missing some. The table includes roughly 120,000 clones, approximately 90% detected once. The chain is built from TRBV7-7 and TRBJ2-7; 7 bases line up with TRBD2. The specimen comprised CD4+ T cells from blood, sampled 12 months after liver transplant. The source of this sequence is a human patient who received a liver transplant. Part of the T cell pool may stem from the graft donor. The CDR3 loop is CASSLVGAGRYEQYF. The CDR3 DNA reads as TGTGCCAGCAGCTTAGTTGGAGCGGGAAGGTACGAGCAGTACTTC.